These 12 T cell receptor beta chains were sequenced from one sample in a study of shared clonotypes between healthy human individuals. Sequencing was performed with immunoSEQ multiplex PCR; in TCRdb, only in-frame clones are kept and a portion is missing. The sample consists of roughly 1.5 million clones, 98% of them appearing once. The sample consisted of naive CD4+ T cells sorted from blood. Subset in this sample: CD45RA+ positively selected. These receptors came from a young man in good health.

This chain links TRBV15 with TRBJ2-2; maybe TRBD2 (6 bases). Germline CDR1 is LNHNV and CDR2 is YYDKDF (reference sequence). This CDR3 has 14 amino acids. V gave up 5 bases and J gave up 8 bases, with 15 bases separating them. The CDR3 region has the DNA TGTGCCACCAGCGCCCGGGAGCGGAGGGGGGAGCTGTTTTTT. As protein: CATSARERRGELFF.

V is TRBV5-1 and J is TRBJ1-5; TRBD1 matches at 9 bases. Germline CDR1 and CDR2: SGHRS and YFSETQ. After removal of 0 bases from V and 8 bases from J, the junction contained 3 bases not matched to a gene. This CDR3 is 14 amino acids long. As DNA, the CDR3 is TGCGCCAGCAGCTTGGGGACAGGGGATAAGCCCCAGCATTTT. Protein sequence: CASSLGTGDKPQHF.

CDR3 residues: CASSYREFGYEQYF. CDR3 bases: TGTGCCAGCAGTTATAGGGAGTTTGGCTACGAGCAGTACTTC. The chain has TRBV6-5 and TRBJ2-7; D is perhaps TRBD2 (5 bases). V was clipped by 3 bases and J by 3 bases, with 12 bases between them. The CDR3 totals 14 residues. Germline V gene data show CDR1 as MNHEY and CDR2 as SVGAGI.

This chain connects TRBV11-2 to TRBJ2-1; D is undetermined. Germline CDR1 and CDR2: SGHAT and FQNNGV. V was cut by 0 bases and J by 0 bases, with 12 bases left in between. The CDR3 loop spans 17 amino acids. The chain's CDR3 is CASSLDGPLSSYNEQFF. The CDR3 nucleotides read TGTGCCAGCAGCTTAGATGGGCCGCTGAGCTCCTACAATGAGCAGTTCTTC.

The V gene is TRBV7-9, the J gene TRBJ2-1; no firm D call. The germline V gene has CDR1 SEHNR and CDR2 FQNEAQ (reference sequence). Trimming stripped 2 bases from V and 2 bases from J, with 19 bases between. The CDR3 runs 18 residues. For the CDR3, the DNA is TGTGCCAGCAGCTTACCTGGCCTTCGTGGTCAAACCTACAATGAGCAGTTCTTC. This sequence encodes CASSLPGLRGQTYNEQFF.

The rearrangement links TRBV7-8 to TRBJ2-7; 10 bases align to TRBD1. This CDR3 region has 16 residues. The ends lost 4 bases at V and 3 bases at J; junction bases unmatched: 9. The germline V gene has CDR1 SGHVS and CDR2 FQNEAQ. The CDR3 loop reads CASSSPMGQGNYEQYF. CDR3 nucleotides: TGTGCCAGCAGCTCCCCGATGGGACAGGGGAACTACGAGCAGTACTTC.

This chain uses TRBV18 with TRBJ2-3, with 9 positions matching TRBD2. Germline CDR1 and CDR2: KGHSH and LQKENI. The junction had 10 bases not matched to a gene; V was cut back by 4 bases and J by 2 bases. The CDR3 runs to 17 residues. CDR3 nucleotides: TGTGCCAGCTCACTCTTAGCGGGAGACACCTTCACAGATACGCAGTATTTT. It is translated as CASSLLAGDTFTDTQYF.

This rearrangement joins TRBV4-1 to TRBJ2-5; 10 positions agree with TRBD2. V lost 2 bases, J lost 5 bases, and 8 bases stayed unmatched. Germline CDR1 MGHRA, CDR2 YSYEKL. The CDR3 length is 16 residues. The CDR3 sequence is CASSQILAGRFETQYF. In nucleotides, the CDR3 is TGCGCCAGCAGCCAAATACTAGCGGGACGGTTTGAGACCCAGTACTTC.

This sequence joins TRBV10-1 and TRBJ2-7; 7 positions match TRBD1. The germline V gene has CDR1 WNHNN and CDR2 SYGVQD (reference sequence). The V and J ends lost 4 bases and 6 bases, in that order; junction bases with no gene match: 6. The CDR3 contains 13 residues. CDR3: CASSGYRGSEQYF. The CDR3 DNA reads TGCGCCAGCAGTGGTTACAGGGGATCCGAGCAGTACTTC.

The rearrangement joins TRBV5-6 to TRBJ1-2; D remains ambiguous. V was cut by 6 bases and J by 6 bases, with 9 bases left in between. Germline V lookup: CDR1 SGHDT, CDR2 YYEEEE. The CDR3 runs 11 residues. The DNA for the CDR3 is TGTGCCAGCACCAGGAGGGATGGCTACACCTTC. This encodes CASTRRDGYTF. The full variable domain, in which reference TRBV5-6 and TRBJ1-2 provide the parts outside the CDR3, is DAGVTQSPTHLIKTRGQQVTLRCSPKSGHDTVSWYQQALGQGPQFIFQYYEEEERQRGNFPDRFSGHQFPNYSSELNVNALLLGDSALYLCASTRRDGYTFGSGTRLTVV.

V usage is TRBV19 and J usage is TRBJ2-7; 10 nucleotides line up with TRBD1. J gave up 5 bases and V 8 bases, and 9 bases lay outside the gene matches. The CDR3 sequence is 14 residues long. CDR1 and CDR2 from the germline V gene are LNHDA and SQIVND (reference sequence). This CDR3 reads CASQNPGQGNEQYF. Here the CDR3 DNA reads TGTGCCAGTCAGAATCCGGGACAGGGGAACGAGCAGTACTTC. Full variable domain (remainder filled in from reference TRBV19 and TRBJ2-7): DGGITQSPKYLFRKEGQNVTLSCEQNLNHDAMYWYRQDPGQGLRLIYYSQIVNDFQKGDIAEGYSVSREKKESFPLTVTSAQKNPTAFYLCASQNPGQGNEQYFGPGTRLTVT.

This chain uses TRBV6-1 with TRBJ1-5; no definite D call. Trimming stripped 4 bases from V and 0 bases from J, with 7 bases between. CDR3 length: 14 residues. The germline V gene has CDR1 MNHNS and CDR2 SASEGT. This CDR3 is CASSVVNSNQPQHF. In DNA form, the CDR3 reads TGTGCCAGCAGTGTGGTTAATAGCAATCAGCCCCAGCATTTT.